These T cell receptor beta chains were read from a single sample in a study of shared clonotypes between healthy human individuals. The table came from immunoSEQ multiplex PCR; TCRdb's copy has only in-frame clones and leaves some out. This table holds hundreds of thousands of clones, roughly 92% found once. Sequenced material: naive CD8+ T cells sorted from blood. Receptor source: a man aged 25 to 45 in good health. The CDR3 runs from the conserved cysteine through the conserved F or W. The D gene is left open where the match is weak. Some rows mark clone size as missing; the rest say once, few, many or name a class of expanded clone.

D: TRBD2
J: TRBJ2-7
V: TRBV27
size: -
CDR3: CASSPGTSGRSYEQYF
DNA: TGTGCCAGCAGTCCGGGGACTAGCGGGAGGAGTTACGAGCAGTACTTC

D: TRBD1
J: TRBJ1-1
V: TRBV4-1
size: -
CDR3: CASSQEGTGINTEAFF
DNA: TGCGCCAGCAGCCAAGAAGGGACAGGGATCAACACTGAAGCTTTCTTT

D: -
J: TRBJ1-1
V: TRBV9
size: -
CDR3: CASSVVGTEEAFF
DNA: TGTGCCAGCAGCGTAGTAGGGACGGAAGAAGCTTTCTTT

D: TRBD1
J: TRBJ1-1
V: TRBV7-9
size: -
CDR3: CASSVTQGSGTEAFF
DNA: TGTGCCAGCAGCGTAACACAGGGGTCCGGCACTGAAGCTTTCTTT

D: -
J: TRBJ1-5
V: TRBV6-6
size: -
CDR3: CASSSFSGGQPQHF
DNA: TGTGCCAGCAGTTCCTTTTCGGGCGGTCAGCCCCAGCATTTT

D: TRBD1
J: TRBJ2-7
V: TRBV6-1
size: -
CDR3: CASSGRTGYSYEQYF
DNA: TGTGCCAGCAGTGGTCGGACAGGGTACTCCTACGAGCAGTACTTC

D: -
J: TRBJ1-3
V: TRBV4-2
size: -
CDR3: CASSPNPGNTIYF
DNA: TGTGCCAGCAGCCCGAACCCTGGAAACACCATATATTTT

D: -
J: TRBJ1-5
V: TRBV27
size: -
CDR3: CASSLARNQPQHF
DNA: TGTGCCAGCAGTTTAGCTAGAAATCAGCCCCAGCATTTT

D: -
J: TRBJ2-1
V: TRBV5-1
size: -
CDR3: CASSFGQGSNEQFF
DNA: TGCGCCAGCAGCTTTGGGCAGGGGTCCAATGAGCAGTTCTTC

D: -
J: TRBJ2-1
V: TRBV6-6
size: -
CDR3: CASRPPRGSYNEQFF
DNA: TGTGCCAGCAGACCTCCGAGGGGGTCCTACAATGAGCAGTTCTTC

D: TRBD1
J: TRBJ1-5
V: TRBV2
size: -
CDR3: CASSGTGLDQPQHF
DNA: TGTGCCAGCAGTGGGACAGGGCTTGATCAGCCCCAGCATTTT

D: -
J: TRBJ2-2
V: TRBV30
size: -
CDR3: CAWSVSGTGELFF
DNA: TGTGCCTGGAGTGTAAGTGGGACCGGGGAGCTGTTTTTT

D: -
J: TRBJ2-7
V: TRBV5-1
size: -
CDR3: CASSLTGVADYEQYF
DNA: TGCGCCAGCAGCTTGACTGGGGTTGCCGACTACGAGCAGTACTTC

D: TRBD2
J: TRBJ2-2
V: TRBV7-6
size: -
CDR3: CASSVQKPGLAGVTGELFF
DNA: TGTGCCAGCAGCGTGCAGAAACCGGGACTAGCGGGAGTGACCGGGGAGCTGTTTTTT

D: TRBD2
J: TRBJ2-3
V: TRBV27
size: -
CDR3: CASSLLAGGSWSDTQYF
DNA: TGTGCCAGCAGTTTACTAGCGGGAGGGAGTTGGTCAGATACGCAGTATTTT

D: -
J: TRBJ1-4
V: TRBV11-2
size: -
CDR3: CASSLGRTATNEKLFF
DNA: TGTGCCAGCAGCTTAGGCAGGACCGCAACTAATGAAAAACTGTTTTTT

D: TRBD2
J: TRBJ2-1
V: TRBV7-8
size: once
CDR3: CASSLPGLAGIVVQFF
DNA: TGTGCCAGCAGCTTACCGGGACTAGCGGGCATTGTTGTACAGTTCTTC

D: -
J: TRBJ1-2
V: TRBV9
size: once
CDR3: CASSVRDNYGYTF
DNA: TGTGCCAGCAGCGTCCGGGACAACTATGGCTACACCTTC

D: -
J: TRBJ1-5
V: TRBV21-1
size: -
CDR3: CASSKAGPYSNQPQHF
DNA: TGTGCCAGCAGCAAAGCGGGTCCGTATAGCAATCAGCCCCAGCATTTT

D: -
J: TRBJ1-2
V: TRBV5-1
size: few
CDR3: CASSLMGSGDYGYTF
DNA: TGCGCCAGCAGCTTGATGGGCTCCGGTGACTATGGCTACACCTTC

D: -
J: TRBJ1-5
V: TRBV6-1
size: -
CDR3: CATNREANQPQHF
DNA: TGTGCCACGAACAGGGAAGCCAATCAGCCCCAGCATTTT

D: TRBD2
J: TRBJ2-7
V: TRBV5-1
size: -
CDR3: CASSEGLAGQLGSYEQYF
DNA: TGCGCCAGCAGCGAGGGACTAGCGGGCCAACTAGGCTCCTACGAGCAGTACTTC

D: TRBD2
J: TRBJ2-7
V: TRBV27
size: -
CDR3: CASRGLAGVHEQYF
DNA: TGTGCCAGCAGGGGACTAGCGGGAGTACACGAGCAGTACTTC

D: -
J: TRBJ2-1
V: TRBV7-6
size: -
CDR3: CASSPRGGSYNEQFF
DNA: TGTGCCAGCAGCCCCAGGGGGGGCTCCTACAATGAGCAGTTCTTC

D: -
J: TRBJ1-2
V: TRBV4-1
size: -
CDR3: CASSQVAGFYGYTF
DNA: TGCGCCAGCAGCCAAGTAGCGGGATTCTATGGCTACACCTTC

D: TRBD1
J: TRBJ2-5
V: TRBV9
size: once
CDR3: CASSARQGLGIQETQYF
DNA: TGTGCCAGCAGCGCCAGACAGGGGTTGGGAATACAAGAGACCCAGTACTTC

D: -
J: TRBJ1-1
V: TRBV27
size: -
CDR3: CASRNLVDTEAFF
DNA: TGTGCCAGCAGAAATCTAGTGGACACTGAAGCTTTCTTT

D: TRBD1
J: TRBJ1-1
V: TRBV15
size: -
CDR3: CATSREGTAREAFF
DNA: TGTGCCACCAGCAGAGAAGGGACAGCCCGAGAAGCTTTCTTT

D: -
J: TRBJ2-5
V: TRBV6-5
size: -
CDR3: CASSYPDGTQYF
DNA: TGTGCCAGCAGTTACCCCGATGGGACCCAGTACTTC

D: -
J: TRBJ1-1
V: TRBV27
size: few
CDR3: CASSPVIVQNTEAFF
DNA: TGTGCCAGCAGTCCCGTAATCGTACAGAACACTGAAGCTTTCTTT

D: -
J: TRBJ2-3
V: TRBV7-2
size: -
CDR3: CASRTSLSTDTQYF
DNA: TGTGCCAGCAGGACCAGTTTATCCACAGATACGCAGTATTTT

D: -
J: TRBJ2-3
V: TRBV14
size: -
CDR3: CASSQFGEGTDTQYF
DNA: TGTGCCAGCAGCCAATTTGGGGAGGGCACAGATACGCAGTATTTT

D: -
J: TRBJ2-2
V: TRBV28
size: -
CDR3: CASSTLTDVLTGELFF
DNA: TGTGCCAGCAGTACACTGACCGACGTGCTCACCGGGGAGCTGTTTTTT

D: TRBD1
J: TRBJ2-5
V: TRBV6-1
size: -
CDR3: CASSEADRGGETQYF
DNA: TGTGCCAGCAGTGAAGCTGACAGGGGAGGAGAGACCCAGTACTTC

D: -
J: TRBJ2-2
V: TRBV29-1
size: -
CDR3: CSADGGATGELFF
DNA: TGCAGCGCGGATGGAGGGGCCACCGGGGAGCTGTTTTTT

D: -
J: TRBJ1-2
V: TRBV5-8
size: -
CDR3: CASSLARQELNYGYTF
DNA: TGTGCCAGCAGCTTGGCCAGACAGGAATTAAACTATGGCTACACCTTC

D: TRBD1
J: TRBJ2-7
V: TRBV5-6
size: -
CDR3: CASSDWDRIHEQYF
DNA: TGTGCCAGCAGCGATTGGGACAGAATACACGAGCAGTACTTC

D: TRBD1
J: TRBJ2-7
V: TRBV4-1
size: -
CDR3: CASSQDPDRGLYEQYF
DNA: TGCGCCAGCAGCCAAGATCCCGACAGGGGGCTCTACGAGCAGTACTTC

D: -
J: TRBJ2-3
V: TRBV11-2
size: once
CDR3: CASSLGVGSVGTDTQYF
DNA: TGTGCCAGCAGCTTAGGAGTGGGGAGTGTAGGCACAGATACGCAGTATTTT

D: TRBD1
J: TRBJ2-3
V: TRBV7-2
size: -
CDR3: CASSSPTGGWGTDTQYF
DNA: TGTGCCAGCAGCTCTCCAACAGGGGGCTGGGGCACAGATACGCAGTATTTT

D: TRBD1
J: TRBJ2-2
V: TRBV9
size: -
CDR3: CASSVAYGQGLSGELFF
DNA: TGTGCCAGCAGCGTAGCGTACGGACAGGGCTTATCCGGGGAGCTGTTTTTT

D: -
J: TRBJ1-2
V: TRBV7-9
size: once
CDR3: CASSPESMHYGYTF
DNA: TGTGCCAGCAGCCCAGAGTCTATGCACTATGGCTACACCTTC